This T cell receptor beta chain was captured in a study of brain T cells in children with intractable seizures. Time point of the sample: blood from clinic visit 5 months post-surgery; TSC patient then seizure free. Sequencing was limited to surgery cases with top T cell transcript signatures in brain tissue. Study findings and constraints: Absence of clones before surgery may stem from lower sequencing depth.

Method: immunoSEQ multiplex PCR; TCRdb's copy keeps in-frame clones and lacks some. In the table there are about 340,000 clones, 93% of which are singletons. Notes on this clone: Its cognate antigen is unknown.

The origin of this receptor is a boy younger than two with tuberous sclerosis and intractable seizures. Sequences were derived from peripheral blood, sampled 4 to 5 months after surgery.

The CDR3 DNA reads as TGCGCCAGCAGCCAAGATCTGTGGCGGGGGGCCTACAATGAGCAGTTCTTC. Its protein product is CASSQDLWRGAYNEQFF. This chain uses TRBV4-1 with TRBJ2-1; 8 bases align to TRBD2. The CDR3 runs 17 residues. CDR1 is MGHRA, CDR2 YSYEKL, per germline. V lost 0 bases to trimming and J lost 2 bases; unmatched junction nucleotides: 6.